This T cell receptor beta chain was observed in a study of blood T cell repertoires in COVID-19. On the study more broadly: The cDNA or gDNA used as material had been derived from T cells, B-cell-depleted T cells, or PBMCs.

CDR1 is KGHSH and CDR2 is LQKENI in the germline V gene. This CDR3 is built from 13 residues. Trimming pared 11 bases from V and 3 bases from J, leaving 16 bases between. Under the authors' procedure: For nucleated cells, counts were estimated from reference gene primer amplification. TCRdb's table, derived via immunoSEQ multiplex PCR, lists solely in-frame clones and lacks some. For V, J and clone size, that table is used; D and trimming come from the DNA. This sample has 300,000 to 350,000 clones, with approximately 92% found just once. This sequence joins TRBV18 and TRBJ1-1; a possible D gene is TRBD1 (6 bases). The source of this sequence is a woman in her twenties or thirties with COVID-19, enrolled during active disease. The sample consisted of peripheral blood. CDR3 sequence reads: CAGFQGLDTEAFF. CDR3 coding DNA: TGTGCCGGATTCCAGGGGTTGGACACTGAAGCTTTCTTT.